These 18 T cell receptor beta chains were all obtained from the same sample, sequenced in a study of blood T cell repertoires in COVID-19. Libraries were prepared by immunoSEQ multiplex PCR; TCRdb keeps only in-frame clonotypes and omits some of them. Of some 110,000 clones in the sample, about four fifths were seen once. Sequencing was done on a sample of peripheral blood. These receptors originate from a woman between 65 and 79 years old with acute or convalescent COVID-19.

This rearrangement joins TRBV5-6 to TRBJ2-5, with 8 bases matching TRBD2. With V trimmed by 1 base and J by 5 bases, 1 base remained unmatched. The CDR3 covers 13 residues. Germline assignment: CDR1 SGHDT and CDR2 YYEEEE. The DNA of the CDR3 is TGTGCCAGCAGCTTGCTAGCGGGCGAGACCCAGTACTTC. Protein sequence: CASSLLAGETQYF.

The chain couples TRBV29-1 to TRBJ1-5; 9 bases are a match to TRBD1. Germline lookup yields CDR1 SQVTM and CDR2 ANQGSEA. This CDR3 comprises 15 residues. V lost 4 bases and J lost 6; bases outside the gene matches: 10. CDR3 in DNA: TGCAGCGTTGGGATAGGGACAGGGACAGGTCAGCCCCAGCATTTT. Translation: CSVGIGTGTGQPQHF.

The CDR3 is CASSVGQGIEKLFF. The CDR3 bases are TGTGCCAGCAGTGTAGGGCAGGGGATTGAAAAACTGTTTTTT. The chain employs TRBV2 and TRBJ1-4; possible D gene TRBD1, 6 bases. This CDR3 contains 14 residues. V dropped 4 bases and J dropped 7 bases, with 13 bases sitting between them. From germline, CDR1 is SNHLY and CDR2 FYNNEI.

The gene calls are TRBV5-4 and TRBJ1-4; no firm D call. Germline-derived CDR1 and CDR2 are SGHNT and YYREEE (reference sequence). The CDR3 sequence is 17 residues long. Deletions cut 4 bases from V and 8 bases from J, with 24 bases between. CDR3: CASSNPSGGPLGEKLFF. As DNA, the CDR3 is TGTGCCAGCAGCAACCCCTCGGGAGGCCCTCTTGGGGAAAAACTGTTTTTT.

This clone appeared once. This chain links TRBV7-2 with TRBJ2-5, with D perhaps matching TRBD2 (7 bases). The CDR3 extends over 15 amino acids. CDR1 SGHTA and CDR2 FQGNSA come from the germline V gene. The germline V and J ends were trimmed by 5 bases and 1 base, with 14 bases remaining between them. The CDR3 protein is CASSPTRGAQETQYF. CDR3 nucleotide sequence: TGTGCCAGCAGCCCAACCCGGGGGGCCCAAGAGACCCAGTACTTC.

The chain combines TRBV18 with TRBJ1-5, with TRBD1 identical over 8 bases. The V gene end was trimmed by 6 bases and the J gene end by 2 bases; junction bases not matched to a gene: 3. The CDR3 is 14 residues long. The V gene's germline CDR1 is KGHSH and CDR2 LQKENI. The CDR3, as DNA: TGTGCCAGCTCCACGACAGGGGGCAATCAGCCCCAGCATTTT. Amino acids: CASSTTGGNQPQHF.

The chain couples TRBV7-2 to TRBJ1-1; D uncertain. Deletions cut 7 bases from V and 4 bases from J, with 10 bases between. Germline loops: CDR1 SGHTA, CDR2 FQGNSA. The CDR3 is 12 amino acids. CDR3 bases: TGTGCCAGCAAGACCGGAGGCACTGAAGCTTTCTTT. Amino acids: CASKTGGTEAFF.

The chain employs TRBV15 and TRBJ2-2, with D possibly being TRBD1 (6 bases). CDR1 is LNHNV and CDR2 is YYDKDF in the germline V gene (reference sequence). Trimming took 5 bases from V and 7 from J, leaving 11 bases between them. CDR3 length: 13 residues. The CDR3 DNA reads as TGTGCCACCAGCGCACAGGGTCACGGGGAGCTGTTTTTT. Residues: CATSAQGHGELFF. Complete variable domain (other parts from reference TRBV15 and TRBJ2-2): DAMVIQNPRYQVTQFGKPVTLSCSQTLNHNVMYWYQQKSSQAPKLLFHYYDKDFNNEADTPDNFQSRRPNTSFCFLDIRSPGLGDTAMYLCATSAQGHGELFFGEGSRLTVL.

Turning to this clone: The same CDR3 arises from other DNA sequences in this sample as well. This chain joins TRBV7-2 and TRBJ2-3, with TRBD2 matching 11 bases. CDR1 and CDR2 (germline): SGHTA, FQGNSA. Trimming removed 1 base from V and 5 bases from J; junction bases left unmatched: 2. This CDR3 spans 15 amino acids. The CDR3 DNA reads TGTGCCAGCAGCTTAGGTCTAGCGGGGGGAGATACGCAGTATTTT. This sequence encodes CASSLGLAGGDTQYF.

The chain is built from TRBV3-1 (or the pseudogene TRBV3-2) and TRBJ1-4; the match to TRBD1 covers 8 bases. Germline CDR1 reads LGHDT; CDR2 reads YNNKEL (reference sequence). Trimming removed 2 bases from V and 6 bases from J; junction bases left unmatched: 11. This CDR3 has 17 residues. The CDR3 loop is CASSQRNPGQGDEKLFF. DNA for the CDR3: TGTGCCAGCAGCCAACGAAACCCTGGACAGGGCGATGAAAAACTGTTTTTT.

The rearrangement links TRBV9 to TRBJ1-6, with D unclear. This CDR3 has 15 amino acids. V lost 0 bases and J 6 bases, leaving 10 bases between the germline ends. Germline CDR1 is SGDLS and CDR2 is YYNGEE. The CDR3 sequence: CASSVDGTLNSPLHF. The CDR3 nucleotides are TGTGCCAGCAGCGTAGATGGCACCCTTAATTCACCCCTCCACTTT.

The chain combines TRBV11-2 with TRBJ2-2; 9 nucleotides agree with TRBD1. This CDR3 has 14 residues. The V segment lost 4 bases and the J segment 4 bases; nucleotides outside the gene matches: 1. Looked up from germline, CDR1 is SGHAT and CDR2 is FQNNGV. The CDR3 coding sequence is TGTGCCAGCAGCTCACAGGGGGCCACCGGGGAGCTGTTTTTT. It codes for CASSSQGATGELFF.

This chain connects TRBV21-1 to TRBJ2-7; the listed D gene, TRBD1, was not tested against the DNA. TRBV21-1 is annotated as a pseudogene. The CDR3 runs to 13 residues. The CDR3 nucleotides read TGTGCCAGCACTTTCACAGGGTCCCACGAGCAGTACTTC. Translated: CASTFTGSHEQYF.

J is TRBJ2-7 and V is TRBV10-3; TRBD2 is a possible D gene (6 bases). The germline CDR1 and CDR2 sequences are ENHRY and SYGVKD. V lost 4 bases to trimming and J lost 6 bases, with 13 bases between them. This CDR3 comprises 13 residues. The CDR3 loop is CAISVTSLGEQYV. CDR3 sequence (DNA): TGTGCCATCAGTGTCACTAGCTTGGGCGAGCAGTACGTC.

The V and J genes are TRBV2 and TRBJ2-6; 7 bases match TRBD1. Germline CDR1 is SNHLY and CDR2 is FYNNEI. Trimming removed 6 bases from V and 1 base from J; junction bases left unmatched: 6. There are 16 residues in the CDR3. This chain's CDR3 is CASSPGQNSGANVLTF. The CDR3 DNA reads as TGTGCCAGCAGCCCGGGACAGAATTCTGGGGCCAACGTCCTGACTTTC.

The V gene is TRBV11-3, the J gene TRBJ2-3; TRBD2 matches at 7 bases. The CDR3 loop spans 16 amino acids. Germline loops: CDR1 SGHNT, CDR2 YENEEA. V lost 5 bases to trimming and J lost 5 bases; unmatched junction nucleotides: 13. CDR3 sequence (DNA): TGTGCCAGCAGCCCGGGTAGGGCGGGGGTAGGAGATACGCAGTATTTT. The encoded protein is CASSPGRAGVGDTQYF.

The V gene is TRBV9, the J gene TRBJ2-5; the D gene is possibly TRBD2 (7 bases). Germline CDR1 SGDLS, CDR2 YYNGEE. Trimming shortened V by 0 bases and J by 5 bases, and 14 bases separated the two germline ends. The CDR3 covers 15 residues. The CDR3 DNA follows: TGTGCCAGCAGCGTAGAGGGAGGGGGACGGGAGACCCAGTACTTC. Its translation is CASSVEGGGRETQYF.

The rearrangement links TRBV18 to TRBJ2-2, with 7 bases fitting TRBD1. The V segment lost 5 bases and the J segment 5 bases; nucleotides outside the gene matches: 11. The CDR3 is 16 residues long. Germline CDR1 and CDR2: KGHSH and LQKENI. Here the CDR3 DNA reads TGTGCCAGCTCAGCGACAGGGTCTAGCCAAACCGGGGAGCTGTTTTTT. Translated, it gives CASSATGSSQTGELFF.